The 26 T cell receptor beta chains below were found in one sample sequenced in a study of HIV-infected patients and healthy controls. TCRdb reanalysed the 5' RACE reads using MiXCR and keeps one entry per CDR3 protein. The profile covers 50,000 to 80,000 distinct CDR3 sequences, with under 25% appearing a single time and under 1.5% taken by the ten largest. The sequenced sample consisted of CD4+ T cells from blood. These receptors came from a human donor in good health.

Many counts were recorded for this clonotype. Germline and junction disagree at one end, which may indicate a read error. V is TRBV7-7 and J is TRBJ1-3; D not certain. This CDR3 spans 14 amino acids. Germline V gene sequence: CDR1 SSHAT, CDR2 FNYEAQ (reference sequence). CDR3 DNA sequence: TGTGCTAGCAGCCCCGAACCCTCTGGAAACACCATATATTTT. It is translated as CASSPEPSGNTIYF.

This clonotype was counted at least ten times. V usage is TRBV20-1 and J usage is TRBJ1-4; the match to TRBD1 covers 10 bases. The junction had 11 bases not matched to a gene; V was cut back by 6 bases and J by 7 bases. CDR3 length: 15 amino acids. Germline V lookup: CDR1 DFQATT, CDR2 SNEGSKA (reference sequence). The CDR3 region has the DNA TGCAGTGCGGAGATAACCGGGACAGGGGTTGAAAAACTGTTTTTT. Protein sequence: CSAEITGTGVEKLFF.

This clonotype occurred a few times. The chain employs TRBV20-1 and TRBJ1-6; D unresolved. V shed 3 bases and J shed 5 bases, with 14 bases lying between them. The CDR3 is 15 residues long. From germline, CDR1 is DFQATT and CDR2 SNEGSKA (reference sequence). CDR3 loop: CSASGGEVNNSPLHF. The CDR3 nucleotides read TGCAGTGCTAGTGGTGGGGAGGTGAATAATTCACCCCTCCACTTT.

The chain has TRBV28 and TRBJ2-1; 7 nucleotides align to TRBD2. Trimming removed 6 bases from V and 0 bases from J; junction bases left unmatched: 11. The V gene's germline CDR1 is MDHEN and CDR2 SYDVKM. There are 17 residues in the CDR3. This CDR3 is CASSRFQAGSSYNEQFF. The CDR3 coding sequence is TGTGCCAGCAGCCGATTCCAAGCGGGGAGCTCCTACAATGAGCAGTTCTTC. The full variable domain, rest sourced from reference TRBV28 and TRBJ2-1, is DVKVTQSSRYLVKRTGEKVFLECVQDMDHENMFWYRQDPGLGLRLIYFSYDVKMKEKGDIPEGYSVSREKKERFSLILESASTNQTSMYLCASSRFQAGSSYNEQFFGPGTRLTVL.

Only a few counts were recorded for this clonotype. The chain links TRBV11-2 to TRBJ2-1, with 7 bases that match TRBD1. CDR3 length: 16 amino acids. From germline, CDR1 is SGHAT and CDR2 FQNNGV. V gave up 5 bases and J gave up 3 bases; unmatched junction bases: 10. This chain's CDR3 is CASSRGPRGYYNEQFF. Written as DNA, the CDR3 is TGTGCCAGCAGCAGGGGGCCAAGGGGGTACTACAATGAGCAGTTCTTC.

This clonotype was seen many times. The chain has TRBV5-1 and TRBJ1-1, with D possibly being TRBD1 (6 bases). CDR3 size: 14 residues. V was cut by 2 bases and J by 4 bases, with 12 bases left in between. Per germline, CDR1 SGHRS and CDR2 YFSETQ. The CDR3 is CASSFTGSSTEAFF. In nucleotides, the CDR3 is TGCGCCAGCAGCTTTACAGGGAGTTCCACTGAAGCTTTCTTT.

Only one count was recorded for this clonotype. The V call is TRBV10-3, the J call TRBJ2-3, with 8 bases fitting TRBD1. CDR3 length: 13 residues. The V and J ends lost 7 bases and 1 base, in that order; junction bases with no gene match: 1. CDR1 and CDR2 from the germline V gene are ENHRY and SYGVKD. Here the CDR3 DNA reads TGTGCCATCACGGGACAGGGCACAGATACGCAGTATTTT. Translation gives CAITGQGTDTQYF.

There are a few counts of this clonotype. This chain connects TRBV6-2 or TRBV6-3 to TRBJ1-5, with TRBD1 identical over 8 bases. This CDR3 spans 14 amino acids. Germline trimming cut 6 bases from V and 6 bases from J; bases unmatched to any gene: 7. The germline gives CDR1 MNHEY, CDR2 SVGEGT. CDR3 residues: CASRLTGAGQPQHF. The CDR3 coding sequence is TGTGCCAGCAGACTGACAGGGGCGGGTCAGCCCCAGCATTTT.

The V call is TRBV7-9, the J call TRBJ1-4; D remains unclear. CDR3 length: 14 residues. Trimming removed 5 bases from V and 0 bases from J, with 7 bases in between. Germline V gene lookup returns CDR1 SEHNR and CDR2 FQNEAQ (reference sequence). CDR3 loop: CASSAGTTNEKLFF. CDR3 DNA sequence: TGTGCCAGCAGCGCCGGCACAACTAATGAAAAACTGTTTTTT.

This clonotype came up a few times. The rearrangement links TRBV7-2 to TRBJ2-6, with D perhaps given as TRBD1 or TRBD2 (5 bases each). CDR1 and CDR2 from the germline V gene are SGHTA and FQGNSA. V lost 1 base and J 2 bases, leaving 9 bases between the germline ends. CDR3 size: 16 residues. CDR3 nucleotide sequence: TGTGCCAGCAGCTTAGTACGGGGCCCTGGGGCCAACGTCCTGACTTTC. This gives the protein CASSLVRGPGANVLTF.

This clonotype was counted a few times. The chain employs TRBV5-4 and TRBJ1-4; TRBD1 matches at 10 bases. The V segment lost 4 bases and the J segment 8 bases; nucleotides outside the gene matches: 8. CDR1 is SGHNT and CDR2 is YYREEE in the germline V gene (reference sequence). The CDR3 consists of 15 residues. The CDR3 here is CASSTRQGAGEKLFF. The CDR3 DNA follows: TGTGCCAGCAGCACCCGACAGGGGGCAGGGGAAAAACTGTTTTTT.

The chain employs TRBV30 and TRBJ1-2; TRBD1 matches 8 bases. Germline V lookup: CDR1 GTSNPN, CDR2 SVGIG (reference sequence). The CDR3 runs to 12 residues. V shed 2 bases and J 5 bases; nucleotides not matched to a gene: 1. The CDR3 DNA reads TGTGCCTGGAGTACAGGGGGGTATGGCTACACCTTC. Translation: CAWSTGGYGYTF.

In this sample, this clonotype turned up a few times. This sequence joins TRBV11-2 and TRBJ2-5; D is ambiguous. This CDR3 contains 11 residues. Germline V gene lookup returns CDR1 SGHAT and CDR2 FQNNGV. The ends were cut back, 7 bases at V and 5 bases at J, with 8 bases in the middle. As DNA, the CDR3 is TGTGCCAGCATCCCCGGGGAGACCCAGTACTTC. It yields the protein CASIPGETQYF.

This clonotype appeared many times. The CDR3 nucleotides read TGTGCCAGCAGCCCGGGACAGTTGAGTGCAACTAATGAAAAACTGTTTTTT. Protein sequence: CASSPGQLSATNEKLFF. The rearrangement joins TRBV7-9 to TRBJ1-4, with 7 bases lining up with TRBD1. CDR1 is SEHNR and CDR2 is FQNEAQ in the germline V gene (reference sequence). This CDR3 region has 17 residues. V shed 5 bases and J 0 bases; nucleotides not matched to a gene: 9.

This clonotype was seen more than once but under ten times. The J gene is TRBJ1-2, the V gene TRBV7-9; TRBD1 matches at 8 bases. J lost 4 bases, V lost 5 bases, and 9 bases had no gene match. This CDR3 spans 15 amino acids. CDR1 SEHNR and CDR2 FQNEAQ come from the germline V gene (reference sequence). CDR3 region: CASSRGTGGTYGYTF. The DNA of the CDR3 is TGTGCCAGCAGCCGTGGGACAGGAGGAACCTATGGCTACACCTTC. The entire variable domain, with the rest obtained from reference TRBV7-9 and TRBJ1-2, is as follows: DTGVSQNPRHKITKRGQNVTFRCDPISEHNRLYWYRQTLGQGPEFLTYFQNEAQLEKSRLLSDRFSAERPKGSFSTLEIQRTEQGDSAMYLCASSRGTGGTYGYTFGSGTRLTVV.

This clonotype was observed a few times. The chain uses TRBV10-3 and TRBJ2-5, with 9 positions matching TRBD2. CDR1 is ENHRY and CDR2 is SYGVKD in the germline V gene. V dropped 5 bases and J dropped 3; count of bases not matched to a gene: 10. The CDR3 runs 16 residues. CDR3 sequence reads: CAISPGASGKKETQYF. In DNA form, the CDR3 reads TGTGCCATCAGTCCGGGGGCTAGCGGGAAAAAAGAGACCCAGTACTTC.

This clonotype showed up many times. The chain employs TRBV12-3 or TRBV12-4 and TRBJ2-6; weak D call: TRBD2 (5 bases). This CDR3 has 14 residues. V shed 6 bases and J shed 1 base, with 7 bases lying between them. The CDR3 protein is CASRPGSGANVLTF. CDR3 nucleotides: TGTGCCAGCAGGCCGGGGTCTGGGGCCAACGTCCTGACTTTC.

This clonotype appeared a few times. The chain uses TRBV7-3 and TRBJ2-1, with 11 nucleotides matching TRBD2. The CDR3 extends over 17 amino acids. V trimming: 2 bases; J trimming: 2 bases; junction bases outside the gene matches: 5. Germline CDR1 is SGHTA and CDR2 is FQGTGA. Here the CDR3 DNA reads TGTGCCAGCAGCTTACAGGGGACTAGCGGAACCTACAATGAGCAGTTCTTC. Translation gives CASSLQGTSGTYNEQFF.

The chain links TRBV27 to TRBJ1-1; TRBD1 matches at 9 bases. There are 15 residues in the CDR3. Germline loops: CDR1 MNHEY, CDR2 SMNVEV (reference sequence). V shed 6 bases and J 3 bases; nucleotides not matched to a gene: 8. The CDR3: CASRLQNRGHTEAFF. The CDR3 region has the DNA TGTGCCAGCAGATTACAGAACAGGGGGCACACTGAAGCTTTCTTT.

This clonotype was seen ten or more times. The chain combines TRBV10-2 with TRBJ1-5; TRBD1 matches at 8 bases. CDR3 length equals 15 residues. With 2 bases clipped from V and 6 bases from J, the junction kept 6 bases outside the gene matches. Germline CDR1 is WSHSY and CDR2 is SAAADI. The CDR3 is CASSESRGLAQPQHF. CDR3 bases: TGCGCCAGCAGTGAGAGCAGGGGGCTTGCTCAGCCCCAGCATTTT.

This clonotype was found a few times. This sequence joins TRBV5-1 and TRBJ1-1, with unresolved D. The CDR3 contains 13 residues. The germline gives CDR1 SGHRS, CDR2 YFSETQ. Trimming removed 4 bases at V and 0 bases at J, with 7 bases between. CDR3 bases: TGCGCCAGCAGCCCGGGGTTGAACACTGAAGCTTTCTTT. As protein: CASSPGLNTEAFF.

This clonotype occurred many times. The V gene is TRBV5-5, the J gene TRBJ2-7, with 9 nucleotides matching TRBD1. CDR3 length: 15 residues. V shed 2 bases and J 7 bases; nucleotides not matched to a gene: 10. The V gene's germline CDR1 is SGHKS and CDR2 YYEKEE (reference sequence). The CDR3 loop reads CASSFGGTGRVEQYF. CDR3 nucleotides: TGTGCCAGCAGCTTCGGCGGGACAGGGAGGGTGGAGCAGTACTTC.

A remark on this clonotype: This may arise from a read error, as a much more abundant clone is one base away. V and J are TRBV29-1 and TRBJ1-2; D unclear. The length of the CDR3 is 12 residues. V was clipped by 3 bases and J by 8 bases, with 13 bases between them. Germline V gene data show CDR1 as SQVTM and CDR2 as ANQGSEA. The CDR3 nucleotides read TGCAGCGTTGAGGCTTTGGGTGGAGGCTACACCTTC. It translates to CSVEALGGGYTF. Full variable domain (outside the CDR3, taken from reference TRBV29-1 and TRBJ1-2): SAVISQKPSRDICQRGTSLTIQCQVDSQVTMMFWYRQQPGQSLTLIATANQGSEATYESGFVIDKFPISRPNLTFSTLTVSNMSPEDSSIYLCSVEALGGGYTFGSGTRLTVV.

V and J are TRBV6-2 or TRBV6-3 and TRBJ2-7; D gene unclear. Germline assignment: CDR1 MNHEY and CDR2 SVGEGT. The CDR3 extends over 13 amino acids. V gave up 0 bases and J gave up 2 bases, with 5 bases separating them. The CDR3 region is CASSYSRAYEQYF. The CDR3 nucleotides are TGTGCCAGCAGTTACTCTCGCGCCTACGAGCAGTACTTC.

Ten or more counts support this clonotype. The chain joins TRBV4-1 to TRBJ2-1; no definite D call. The germline CDR1 and CDR2 sequences are MGHRA and YSYEKL. The ends were cut back, 0 bases at V and 0 bases at J, with 12 bases in the middle. The CDR3 has 17 amino acids. Here the CDR3 DNA reads TGCGCCAGCAGCCAAGATCGGCGGACCACCTCCTACAATGAGCAGTTCTTC. Amino acid sequence: CASSQDRRTTSYNEQFF.

This clonotype has more than one count but fewer than ten. The chain uses TRBV27 and TRBJ1-6; TRBD1 matches 8 bases. The CDR3 covers 19 residues. V lost 6 bases, J lost 0 bases, and 13 bases stayed unmatched. CDR1 is MNHEY and CDR2 is SMNVEV in the germline V gene (reference sequence). The DNA of the CDR3 is TGTGCCAGCAGAAGGACAGGGCGGGATTTGAGCTCCTATAATTCACCCCTCCACTTT. Translating gives CASRRTGRDLSSYNSPLHF.